Listed here are 5 T cell receptor beta chains from one sample, sequenced in a study of cytomegalovirus exposure and HLA in healthy donors. Both 60 Vbeta primers and 13 Jbeta primers went into the PCR. Clones were read by immunoSEQ multiplex PCR, and TCRdb kept only the in-frame ones, dropping some. The sample has about 160,000 clones, under 85% seen once. Sequencing was performed on PBMCs. The receptor set was obtained from a woman under 40 in good health and CMV-seronegative.

The V gene is TRBV10-3, the J gene TRBJ2-1; 8 bases agree with TRBD2. The CDR3 is made up of 15 amino acids. Germline CDR1 ENHRY, CDR2 SYGVKD. Trimming cost V 0 bases and J 4 bases; bases outside gene matches: 2. The chain's CDR3 is CAISESTSGYNEQFF. The DNA of the CDR3 is TGTGCCATCAGTGAGTCAACTAGCGGTTACAATGAGCAGTTCTTC.

As for this clone: Other DNA sequences in the sample encode the same CDR3. This chain joins TRBV5-1 and TRBJ2-7; D gene uncertain. The CDR3 contains 13 residues. Germline V gives CDR1 SGHRS, CDR2 YFSETQ. The germline V and J ends were trimmed by 0 bases and 0 bases, with 4 bases remaining between them. The CDR3: CASSLGASYEQYF. The CDR3 nucleotides are TGCGCCAGCAGCTTGGGGGCCTCCTACGAGCAGTACTTC.

V gene TRBV5-4 combines with J gene TRBJ2-3; 7 positions agree with TRBD2. Unmatched junction bases numbered 4, after V lost 3 bases and J lost 0 bases. CDR1 and CDR2 from the germline V gene are SGHNT and YYREEE (reference sequence). The CDR3 runs to 15 residues. The CDR3 protein is CASSSRGSSTDTQYF. The CDR3 DNA sequence: TGTGCCAGCAGCTCGCGGGGGAGTAGCACAGATACGCAGTATTTT. The variable domain in full, completed from reference TRBV5-4 and TRBJ2-3, reads ETGVTQSPTHLIKTRGQQVTLRCSSQSGHNTVSWYQQALGQGPQFIFQYYREEENGRGNFPPRFSGLQFPNYSSELNVNALELDDSALYLCASSSRGSSTDTQYFGPGTRLTVL.

This chain links TRBV5-5 with TRBJ2-3; D unclear. V was clipped by 2 bases and J by 2 bases, with 12 bases between them. This CDR3 is 15 amino acids long. The V gene's germline CDR1 is SGHKS and CDR2 YYEKEE (reference sequence). CDR3 coding DNA: TGTGCCAGCAGCTTTCTGAGATTCAACACAGATACGCAGTATTTT. Translation gives CASSFLRFNTDTQYF.

This chain links TRBV10-3 with TRBJ1-2; the match to TRBD1 covers 7 bases. The CDR3 has 13 residues. CDR1 ENHRY and CDR2 SYGVKD come from the germline V gene. The V gene end was trimmed by 10 bases and the J gene end by 5 bases; junction bases not matched to a gene: 10. The CDR3 DNA is TGTGCCACGACCCCGGGACAGCTATATGGCTACACCTTC. This gives the protein CATTPGQLYGYTF.